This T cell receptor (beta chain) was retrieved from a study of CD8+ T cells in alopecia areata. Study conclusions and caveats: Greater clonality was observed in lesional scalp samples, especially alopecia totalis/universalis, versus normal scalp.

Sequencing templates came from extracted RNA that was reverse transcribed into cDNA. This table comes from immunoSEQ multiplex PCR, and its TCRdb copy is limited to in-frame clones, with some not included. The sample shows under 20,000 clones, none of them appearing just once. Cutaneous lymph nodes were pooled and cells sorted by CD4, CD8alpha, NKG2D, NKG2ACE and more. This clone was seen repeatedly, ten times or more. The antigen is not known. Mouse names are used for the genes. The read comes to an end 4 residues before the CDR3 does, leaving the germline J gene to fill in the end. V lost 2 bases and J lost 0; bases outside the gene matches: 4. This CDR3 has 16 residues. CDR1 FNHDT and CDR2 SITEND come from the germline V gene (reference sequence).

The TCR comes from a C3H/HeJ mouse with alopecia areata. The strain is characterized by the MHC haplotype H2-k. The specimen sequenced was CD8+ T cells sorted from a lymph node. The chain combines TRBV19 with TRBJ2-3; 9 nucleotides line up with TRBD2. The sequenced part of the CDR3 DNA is TGTGCCAGCAGTATCGACTGGGGGTCTAGTGCAGAA. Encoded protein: CASSIDWGSSAE. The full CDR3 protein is CASSIDWGSSAETLYF. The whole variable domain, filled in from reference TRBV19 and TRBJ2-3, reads GGIITQTPKFLIGQEGQKLTLKCQQNFNHDTMYWYRQDSGKGLRLIYYSITENDLQKGDLSEGYDASREKKSSFSLTVTSAQKNEMAVFLCASSIDWGSSAETLYFGSGTRLTVL.